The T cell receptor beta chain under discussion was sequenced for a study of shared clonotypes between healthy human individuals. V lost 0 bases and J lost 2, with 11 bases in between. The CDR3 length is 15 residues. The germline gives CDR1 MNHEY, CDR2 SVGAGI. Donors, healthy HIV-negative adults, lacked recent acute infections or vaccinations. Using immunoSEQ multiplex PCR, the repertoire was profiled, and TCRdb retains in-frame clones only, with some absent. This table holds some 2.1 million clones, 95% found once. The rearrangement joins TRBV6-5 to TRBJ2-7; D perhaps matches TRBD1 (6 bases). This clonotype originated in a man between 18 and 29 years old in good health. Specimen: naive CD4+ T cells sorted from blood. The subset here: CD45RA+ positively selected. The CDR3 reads CASSYSTQGPYEQYF. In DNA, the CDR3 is TGTGCCAGCAGTTACTCGACACAGGGTCCCTACGAGCAGTACTTC.